These 13 T cell receptor beta chains came from one sample sequenced in a study of cytomegalovirus exposure and HLA in healthy donors. PCR amplification relied on 60 Vbeta primers (plus 13 Jbeta primers). TCRdb keeps only in-frame clones here, not all; method: immunoSEQ multiplex PCR. The table has a few hundred thousand clones, roughly 90% seen once. Sequenced material: PBMCs. All receptors derive from a woman in her late teens or twenties in good health and CMV-seronegative.

This clone was detected a few times. The chain uses TRBV5-6 and TRBJ1-2, with D possibly matching TRBD1 (5 bases). Germline-derived CDR1 and CDR2 are SGHDT and YYEEEE. The V end lost 0 bases, the J end lost 6 bases, and 9 bases lay between the germline ends. There are 13 residues in the CDR3. Written as DNA, the CDR3 is TGTGCCAGCAGCTTGGGTCTAGGGGATGGCTACACCTTC. Residues: CASSLGLGDGYTF.

V and J are TRBV5-1 and TRBJ2-7; perhaps TRBD1 as D (6 bases). Germline-derived CDR1 and CDR2 are SGHRS and YFSETQ. The CDR3 loop spans 15 amino acids. Trimming took off 1 base at V and 0 bases at J, with 11 bases between the two ends. CDR3 residues: CASSLTGFGSYEQYF. DNA for the CDR3: TGCGCCAGCAGCTTGACAGGGTTCGGCTCCTACGAGCAGTACTTC.

This clone was picked up one time. J is TRBJ2-5 and V is TRBV6-5; 7 bases are shared with TRBD1. The V and J ends lost 6 bases and 5 bases, in that order; junction bases with no gene match: 12. The CDR3 length is 15 residues. The germline V gene encodes CDR1 MNHEY and CDR2 SVGAGI. DNA for the CDR3: TGTGCCAGCAGGCCGGTCTACAGGGGTGAGGAGACCCAGTACTTC. It yields the protein CASRPVYRGEETQYF.

The genes are TRBV6-1 and TRBJ1-1; perhaps TRBD1 as D (5 bases). Germline-derived CDR1 and CDR2 are MNHNS and SASEGT. The V end was cut by 9 bases, the J end by 7 bases, with 12 bases between. This CDR3 has 11 residues. The chain's CDR3 is CASEQDIEAFF. CDR3 nucleotides: TGTGCCAGTGAGCAGGACATTGAAGCTTTCTTT.

The chain carries TRBV23-1 and TRBJ2-3, with 8 bases identical to TRBD1. TRBV23-1 has ORF status, its function being uncertain. V lost 3 bases and J lost 1; bases outside the gene matches: 3. The CDR3 loop spans 15 amino acids. The CDR3, as DNA: TGCGCCAGCAGTCACCCGGGACAGGGCACAGATACGCAGTATTTT. Amino acid sequence: CASSHPGQGTDTQYF.

This clone came up a few times. The chain carries TRBV6-1 and TRBJ1-1; D unclear. The CDR3 length is 12 residues. Germline V gives CDR1 MNHNS, CDR2 SASEGT. The CDR3 nucleotides read TGTGCAGGAGGGAGCATGAACACTGAAGCTTTCTTT. Amino acids: CAGGSMNTEAFF.

The gene calls are TRBV5-1 and TRBJ2-5; TRBD1 matches 7 bases. CDR1 SGHRS and CDR2 YFSETQ come from the germline V gene. The CDR3 sequence is 14 residues long. V dropped 2 bases and J dropped 4; count of bases not matched to a gene: 5. Here the CDR3 reads CASSFKGAPETQYF. CDR3 DNA sequence: TGCGCCAGCAGCTTTAAGGGGGCCCCAGAGACCCAGTACTTC.

The chain links TRBV29-1 to TRBJ2-1, with 11 bases lining up with TRBD1. CDR1 is SQVTM and CDR2 is ANQGSEA in the germline V gene. V lost 5 bases to trimming and J lost 7 bases; unmatched junction nucleotides: 10. This CDR3 region has 15 residues. The CDR3 here is CSVSSGTGGSNEQFF. The CDR3 region has the DNA TGCAGCGTTTCATCCGGGACAGGGGGATCTAATGAGCAGTTCTTC.

V is TRBV30 and J is TRBJ2-2, with a weak D call TRBD2 (7 bases). CDR1 GTSNPN and CDR2 SVGIG come from the germline V gene (reference sequence). The V gene lost 0 bases and the J gene lost 4 bases, with 15 bases spanning the gap. The CDR3 consists of 16 residues. Here the CDR3 reads CAWSVKGGLSTGELFF. CDR3 bases: TGTGCCTGGAGTGTTAAGGGGGGGTTGAGCACCGGGGAGCTGTTTTTT.

This clone came up once. This CDR3 reads CASSLGLTGQYF. CDR3 nucleotides: TGTGCCAGCAGCTTGGGCTTAACAGGACAGTACTTC. The chain recombines TRBV5-4 with TRBJ2-7, with D possibly being TRBD1 (5 bases). Germline CDR1 is SGHNT and CDR2 is YYREEE (reference sequence). The CDR3 is made up of 12 amino acids. V was shortened by 0 bases and J by 10 bases, with 11 bases between the two germline ends.

V gene TRBV5-1 combines with J gene TRBJ1-5; D is possibly TRBD1 (6 bases). V lost 4 bases to trimming and J lost 5 bases, with 19 bases between them. This CDR3 contains 16 residues. Germline loops: CDR1 SGHRS, CDR2 YFSETQ. CDR3 sequence (DNA): TGCGCCAGCAGCCCAGGCACACAGGGTCAACATCAGCCCCAGCATTTT. As protein: CASSPGTQGQHQPQHF.

The chain's CDR3 is CASSFTPGGVEKLFF. The CDR3 nucleotides are TGTGCCAGCAGCTTCACTCCAGGGGGAGTAGAAAAACTGTTTTTT. The V and J genes are TRBV5-6 and TRBJ1-4; TRBD1 matches 7 bases. The CDR3 extends over 15 amino acids. CDR1 and CDR2 from the germline V gene are SGHDT and YYEEEE. V shed 2 bases and J 8 bases; nucleotides not matched to a gene: 9.

This CDR3 reads CASSERRSGANTGELFF. In nucleotides, the CDR3 is TGCGCCAGCAGTGAACGAAGGAGCGGGGCGAACACCGGGGAGCTGTTTTTT. The chain joins TRBV10-1 to TRBJ2-2; TRBD2 aligns across 7 bases. Germline V gene data show CDR1 as WNHNN and CDR2 as SYGVQD (reference sequence). The V gene end was trimmed by 3 bases and the J gene end by 0 bases; junction bases not matched to a gene: 7. The CDR3 has 17 residues.